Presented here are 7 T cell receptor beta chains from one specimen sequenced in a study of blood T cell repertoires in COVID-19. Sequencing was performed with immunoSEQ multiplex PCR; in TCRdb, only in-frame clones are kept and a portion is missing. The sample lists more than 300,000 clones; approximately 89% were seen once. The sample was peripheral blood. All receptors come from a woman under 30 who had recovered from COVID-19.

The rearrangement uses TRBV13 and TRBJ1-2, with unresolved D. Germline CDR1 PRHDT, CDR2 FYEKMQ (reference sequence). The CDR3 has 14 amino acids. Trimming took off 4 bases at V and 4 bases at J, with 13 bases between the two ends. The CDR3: CASSYLRVAYGYTF. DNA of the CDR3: TGTGCCAGCAGCTACCTCCGGGTAGCCTATGGCTACACCTTC.

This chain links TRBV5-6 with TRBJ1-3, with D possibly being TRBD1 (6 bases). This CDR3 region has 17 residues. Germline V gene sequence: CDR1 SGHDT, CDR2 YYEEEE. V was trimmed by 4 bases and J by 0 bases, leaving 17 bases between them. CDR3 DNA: TGTGCCAGCAGCCCGGGACATCTGATAAGCTCTGGAAACACCATATATTTT. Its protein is CASSPGHLISSGNTIYF.

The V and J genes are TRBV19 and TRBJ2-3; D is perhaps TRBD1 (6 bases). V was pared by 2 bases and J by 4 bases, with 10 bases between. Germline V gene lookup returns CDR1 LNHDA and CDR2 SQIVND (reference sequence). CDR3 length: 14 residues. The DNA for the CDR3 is TGTGCCAGTAGTATACAGGGGACGGCAGATACGCAGTATTTT. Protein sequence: CASSIQGTADTQYF.

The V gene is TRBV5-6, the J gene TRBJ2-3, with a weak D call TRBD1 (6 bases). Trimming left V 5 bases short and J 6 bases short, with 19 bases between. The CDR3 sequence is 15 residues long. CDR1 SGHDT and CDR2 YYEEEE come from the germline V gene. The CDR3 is CASSLTQGRRDTQYF. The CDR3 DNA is TGTGCCAGCAGTCTCACACAGGGAAGGAGGGATACGCAGTATTTT.

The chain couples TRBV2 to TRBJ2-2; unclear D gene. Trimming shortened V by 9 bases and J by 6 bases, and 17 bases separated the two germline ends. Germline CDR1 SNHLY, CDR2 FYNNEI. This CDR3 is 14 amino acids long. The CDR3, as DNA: TGTGCCAGTGCGGAATTCTGGTCCCCCGGGGAGCTGTTTTTT. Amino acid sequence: CASAEFWSPGELFF. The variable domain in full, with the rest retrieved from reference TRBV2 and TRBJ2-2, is EPEVTQTPSHQVTQMGQEVILRCVPISNHLYFYWYRQILGQKVEFLVSFYNNEISEKSEIFDDQFSVERPDGSNFTLKIRSTKLEDSAMYFCASAEFWSPGELFFGEGSRLTVL.

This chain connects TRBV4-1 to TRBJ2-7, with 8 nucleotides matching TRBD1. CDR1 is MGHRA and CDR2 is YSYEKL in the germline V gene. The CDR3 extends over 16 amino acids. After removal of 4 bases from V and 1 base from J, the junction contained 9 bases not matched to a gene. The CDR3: CASSRTGQDHSYEQYV. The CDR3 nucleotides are TGCGCCAGCAGCCGGACGGGACAGGACCATTCCTACGAGCAGTACGTC.

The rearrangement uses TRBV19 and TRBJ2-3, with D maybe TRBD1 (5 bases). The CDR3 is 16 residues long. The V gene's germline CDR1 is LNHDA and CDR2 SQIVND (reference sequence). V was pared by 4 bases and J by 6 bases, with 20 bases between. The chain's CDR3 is CASSTLDMFVPDTQYF. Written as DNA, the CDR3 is TGTGCCAGTAGTACACTGGACATGTTTGTACCGGATACGCAGTATTTT.